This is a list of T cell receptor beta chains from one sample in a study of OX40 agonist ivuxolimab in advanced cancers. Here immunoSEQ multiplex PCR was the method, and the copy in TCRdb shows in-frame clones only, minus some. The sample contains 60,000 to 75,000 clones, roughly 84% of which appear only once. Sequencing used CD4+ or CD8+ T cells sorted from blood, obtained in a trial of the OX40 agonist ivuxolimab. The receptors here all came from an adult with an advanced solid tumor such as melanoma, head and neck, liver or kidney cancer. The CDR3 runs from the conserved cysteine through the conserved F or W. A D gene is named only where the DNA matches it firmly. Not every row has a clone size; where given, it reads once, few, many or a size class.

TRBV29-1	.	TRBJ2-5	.	TGCAGCGTTGGAGGGGGAGTCCAAGGCACCCAGTACTTC	CSVGGGVQGTQYF
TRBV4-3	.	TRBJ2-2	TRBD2	TGCGCCAGCAGCTGGACTAGGGCAACCGGGGAGCTGTTTTTT	CASSWTRATGELFF
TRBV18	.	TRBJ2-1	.	TGTGCCAGCTCACCAAAGGTAGGGGGAAATGAGCAGTTCTTC	CASSPKVGGNEQFF
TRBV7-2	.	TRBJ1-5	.	TGTGCCAGCAGCCCTCTAAGCAATCAGCCCCAGCATTTT	CASSPLSNQPQHF
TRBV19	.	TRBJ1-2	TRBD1	TGTGCCAGTGCCGGACAGGGTGGGAACTATGGCTACACCTTC	CASAGQGGNYGYTF
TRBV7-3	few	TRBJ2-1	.	TGTGCCAGCAGTACCTTGGGCGGAAACAATGAGCAGTTCTTC	CASSTLGGNNEQFF
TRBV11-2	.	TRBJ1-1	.	TGTGCCAGCAGCTTATGGGAGGCAAGGAACACTGAAGCTTTCTTT	CASSLWEARNTEAFF
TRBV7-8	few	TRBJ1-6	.	TGTGCCAGCAGCTCCCTACCCGGGGACTATAATTCACCCCTCCACTTT	CASSSLPGDYNSPLHF
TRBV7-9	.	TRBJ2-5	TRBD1	TGTGCCAGCAGCATTTTGGGGACAGGGGCCGAGACCCAGTACTTC	CASSILGTGAETQYF
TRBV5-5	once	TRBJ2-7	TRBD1	TGTGCCAGCAGCTTCGGGACAGGGTCGGGGTACGAGCAGTACTTC	CASSFGTGSGYEQYF
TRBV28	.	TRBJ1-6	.	TGTGCCAGCAGTTTTCCCACGGGTCACCCGGGTCAGAATTCACCCCTCCACTTT	CASSFPTGHPGQNSPLHF
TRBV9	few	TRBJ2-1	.	TGTGCCAGCAGTACAATAGCGGACTACAATGAGCAGTTCTTC	CASSTIADYNEQFF
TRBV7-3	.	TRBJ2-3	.	TGTGCCAGCAGCTTAAATGGGGGAGGAGATACGCAGTATTTT	CASSLNGGGDTQYF
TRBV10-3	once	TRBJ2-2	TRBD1	TGTGCCTCGGGACAGGGCACCGGGGAGCTGTTTTTT	CASGQGTGELFF
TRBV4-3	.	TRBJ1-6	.	TGCGCCAGCAGCCAAGACCGAGGGATTAATTCACCCCTCCACTTT	CASSQDRGINSPLHF
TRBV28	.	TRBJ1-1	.	TGTGCCAGCAGTTTATCTGGGGGCGCCGGCACTGAAGCTTTCTTT	CASSLSGGAGTEAFF
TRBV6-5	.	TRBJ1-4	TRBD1	TGTGCCAGCAGAAAGACAGGGGATAATGAAAAACTGTTTTTT	CASRKTGDNEKLFF
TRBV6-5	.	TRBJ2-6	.	TGTGCCAGCAGTTACCGTACAGGCGCCGGCCTGACTTTC	CASSYRTGAGLTF
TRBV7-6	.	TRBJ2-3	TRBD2	TGTGCCAGCAGCTGGACTAGCGGGAGGGCGACAGATACGCAGTATTTT	CASSWTSGRATDTQYF
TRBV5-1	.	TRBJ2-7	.	TGCGCCAGCAGCTTGAGCGCCTACGAGCAGTACTTC	CASSLSAYEQYF
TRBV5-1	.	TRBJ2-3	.	TGCGCCAGCCGGACGGGACGGAGGGCTCTGTCAGATACGCAGTATTTT	CASRTGRRALSDTQYF
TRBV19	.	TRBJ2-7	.	TGTGCCAGTAGCTTAACTCGGGGTCTGGCCTACGAGCAGTACTTC	CASSLTRGLAYEQYF
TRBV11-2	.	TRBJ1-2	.	TGTGCCAGCAGCTTACCAGGACAGCTCTATGGCTACACCTTC	CASSLPGQLYGYTF
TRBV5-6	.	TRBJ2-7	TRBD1	TGTGCCAGCAGCTTACACAGGGGAGTTCGTAACGAGCAGTACTTC	CASSLHRGVRNEQYF
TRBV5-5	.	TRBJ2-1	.	TGTGCCAGCAGCGCACAGGGAATCAACTACAATGAGCAGTTCTTC	CASSAQGINYNEQFF
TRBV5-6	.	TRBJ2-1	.	TGTGCCAGCAGCTCCCAAGTGCGGGGTAGCTCCTACAATGAGCAGTTCTTC	CASSSQVRGSSYNEQFF
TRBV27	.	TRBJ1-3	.	TGTGCCAGCAGTTTATCCGGAGGGGCCCGTGGAAACACCATATATTTT	CASSLSGGARGNTIYF
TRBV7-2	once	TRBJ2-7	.	TGTGCCAGCAGCCGGCCCCGAGGGCAGACATTATACGAGCAGTACTTC	CASSRPRGQTLYEQYF
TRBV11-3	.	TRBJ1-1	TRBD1	TGTGCCAGCAGCTTAGGGGCCGGGACAGGGGGCAGAGATAGGACTGAAGCTTTCTTT	CASSLGAGTGGRDRTEAFF
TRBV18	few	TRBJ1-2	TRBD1	TGTGCCAGCTCAACCACGGGACAGAACTATGGCTACACCTTC	CASSTTGQNYGYTF
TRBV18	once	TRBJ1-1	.	TGTGCCAGCTCACCGCCCTTGGGGAACACTGAAGCTTTCTTT	CASSPPLGNTEAFF
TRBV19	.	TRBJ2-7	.	TGTGCCAGTAGTATAGCGACGCATTACGAGCAGTACTTC	CASSIATHYEQYF
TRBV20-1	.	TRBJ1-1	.	TGCAGTGCTTGGGTGGAGACTGAAGCTTTCTTT	CSAWVETEAFF
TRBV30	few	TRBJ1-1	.	TGTGCCTGGAGGGCCGGCGGAAGGGCAGCTGAAGCTTTCTTT	CAWRAGGRAAEAFF
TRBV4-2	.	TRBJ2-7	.	TGTGCCAGCAGCCAAGAAATAGATTACGAGCAGTACTTC	CASSQEIDYEQYF
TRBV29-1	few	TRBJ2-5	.	TGCAGCGTTGAAGACGAGAAACAGGGTCGAGGGCAAGAGACCCAGTACTTC	CSVEDEKQGRGQETQYF
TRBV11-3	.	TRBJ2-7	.	TGTGCCAGCAGCTTAGAGTGGGAGCAGTACTTC	CASSLEWEQYF
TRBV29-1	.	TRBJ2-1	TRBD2	TGCAGCGTTGAGGGCGGGAGGATGATTGAGCAGTTCTTC	CSVEGGRMIEQFF
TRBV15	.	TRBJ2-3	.	TGTGCCACCAGCAGATATAAGCGTGACACAGATACGCAGTATTTT	CATSRYKRDTDTQYF